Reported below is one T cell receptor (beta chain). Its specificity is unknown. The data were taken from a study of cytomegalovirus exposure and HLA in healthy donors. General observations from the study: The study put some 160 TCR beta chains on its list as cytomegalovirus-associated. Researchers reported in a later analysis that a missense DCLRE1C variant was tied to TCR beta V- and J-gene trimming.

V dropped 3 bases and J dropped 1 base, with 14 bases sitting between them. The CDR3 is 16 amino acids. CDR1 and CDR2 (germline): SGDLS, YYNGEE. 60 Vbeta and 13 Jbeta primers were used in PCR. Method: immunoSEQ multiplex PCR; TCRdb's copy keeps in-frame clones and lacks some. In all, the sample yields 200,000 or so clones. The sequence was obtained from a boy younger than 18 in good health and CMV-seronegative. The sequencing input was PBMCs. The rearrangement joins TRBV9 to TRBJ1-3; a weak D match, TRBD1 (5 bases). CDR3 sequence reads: CASSGQIRGSGNTIYF. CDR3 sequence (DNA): TGTGCCAGCAGCGGCCAAATAAGGGGATCTGGAAACACCATATATTTT.